This T cell receptor (beta chain) was profiled in a study of T cell changes during pregnancy in multiple sclerosis (dated by TCRdb to the late 2010s). Study-wide context: The study looked at changes in the T cell repertoire across pregnancy in women with multiple sclerosis.

Library construction relied on the immunoSEQ multiplex PCR assay. TCRdb's version of the immuneACCESS table is confined to in-frame rearrangements and falls short of the full clone set. An unresolved V gene accounts for under half of the shortfall where checked; the remainder is of unknown origin. This sample lists 40,000 to 55,000 clones; 85% to 90% were detected once. The ten top clones hold approximately 1.4% of the sample. Concerning this clone itself: Its antigen specificity is not known. The sample holds no much larger clone one base away, and base qualities are not on file.

Germline trimming: 4 bases from V, 4 bases from J; junction bases outside gene matches: 4. In the germline V gene (reference sequence), CDR1 corresponds to MNHEY and CDR2 to SMNVEV. The CDR3 has 14 amino acids, counting the end cysteine and phenylalanine. The retained sequence is limited to the CDR3, 42 bases, with the frame set at the first base. The sequencing here drew on peripheral blood, taken in the first trimester of pregnancy. In this chain, TRBV27 is recombined with TRBJ2-7, with 10 bases aligning to TRBD1. This receptor was taken from a female donor in good health, enrolled as a control in a pregnancy study. CDR3 loop: CASSSVDRGYEQYF. The DNA sequence reads TGTGCCAGCAGTTCCGTGGACAGGGGGTACGAGCAGTACTTC.